Sequencing of this TCR beta chain was carried out in a study of blood T cell repertoires in COVID-19. At the level of the study: Donors in the United States, Italy and Spain gave samples during acute or convalescent COVID-19. Nucleic acid was either cDNA or gDNA, and it came from T cells, B-cell-depleted T cells, or PBMCs.

Germline V gene lookup returns CDR1 MNHEY and CDR2 SVGAGI. This CDR3 has 15 amino acids. V was cut by 0 bases and J by 0 bases, with 6 bases left in between. For this clone: The sample carries other DNA sequences with the same CDR3.

In the original analysis: Amplified reference gene primers provided the basis for estimating nucleated cell counts. The assay was immunoSEQ multiplex PCR, and TCRdb's table has in-frame clones only and misses some. The V and J calls and the clone size are those of that table, but D and trimming were determined from the DNA. The data contain some 120,000 clones, 85% to 90% of them singletons. The genes are TRBV6-5 and TRBJ1-3, with D possibly being TRBD1 (6 bases). This sequence originates from a woman in her 50s with acute or convalescent COVID-19. Sequenced: peripheral blood. The CDR3 nucleotides read TGTGCCAGCAGTTACTCGGACAGCTCTGGAAACACCATATATTTT. Amino acid sequence: CASSYSDSSGNTIYF.